These 15 T cell receptor beta chains originate from one sample sequenced in a study of response to subunit inactivated influenza vaccine. Each CDR3 protein gets one entry after TCRdb re-called the RT-PCR reads with MiXCR. The data contain roughly 540,000 distinct CDR3 sequences, roughly 25% of them singletons. The sample was also reused in another study, on T cells expressing NK-cell markers. In that study: UMIs accompanied the 5'RACE template switching by which TCR beta cDNA was made.

The sequences come from CD4+ T cells sorted from PBMCs, collected less than 13 days after vaccination. These receptors came from a man aged 50-59 years who received an inactivated influenza vaccine.

This clonotype was recorded at least ten times. CDR3 bases: TGCAGTGCTATGGGCAGGGGTTACGAGCAGTACTTC. Its translation is CSAMGRGYEQYF. This chain uses TRBV20-1 with TRBJ2-7, with a possible D match to TRBD1 (6 bases). The CDR3 has 12 amino acids. V was trimmed by 4 bases and J by 4 bases, leaving 11 bases between them. The germline V gene has CDR1 DFQATT and CDR2 SNEGSKA (reference sequence).

The chain is built from TRBV29-1 and TRBJ2-3; tentatively, D is TRBD1 or TRBD2 (5 bases each). CDR1 is SQVTM and CDR2 is ANQGSEA in the germline V gene. Trimming pared 4 bases from V and 6 bases from J, leaving 14 bases between. CDR3 size: 13 residues. This chain's CDR3 is CSVVRDPGDTQYF. The CDR3 region has the DNA TGCAGCGTTGTCAGGGACCCGGGGGATACGCAGTATTTT.

This clonotype was seen only a few times. The V call is TRBV29-1, the J call TRBJ1-1, with D possibly matching TRBD1 (6 bases). CDR1 is SQVTM and CDR2 is ANQGSEA in the germline V gene. The CDR3 contains 15 residues. Trimming took off 2 bases at V and 2 bases at J, with 15 bases between the two ends. CDR3 sequence: CSVENQRTVNTEAFF. The CDR3 DNA follows: TGCAGCGTTGAAAATCAAAGGACAGTAAACACTGAAGCTTTCTTT. Combining the CDR3 with reference TRBV29-1 and TRBJ1-1 gives the whole variable domain SAVISQKPSRDICQRGTSLTIQCQVDSQVTMMFWYRQQPGQSLTLIATANQGSEATYESGFVIDKFPISRPNLTFSTLTVSNMSPEDSSIYLCSVENQRTVNTEAFFGQGTRLTVV.

This clonotype appeared a few times. This chain joins TRBV6-2 or TRBV6-3 and TRBJ2-7; 7 positions match TRBD2. The CDR3 extends over 13 amino acids. J was trimmed by 3 bases and V by 7 bases; bases with no gene match: 6. Germline loops: CDR1 MNHEY, CDR2 SVGEGT. The CDR3 DNA sequence: TGTGCCAGCACCCCTCGGGGGGACTACGAGCAGTACTTC. It codes for CASTPRGDYEQYF.

The rearrangement joins TRBV11-1 to TRBJ2-6, with a tentative D call TRBD1 (5 bases). Trimming pared 2 bases from V and 1 base from J, leaving 15 bases between. CDR1 and CDR2 (germline): SGHAT, FQDESV (reference sequence). This CDR3 is built from 18 residues. CDR3 nucleotides: TGTGCCAGCAGCTTAAGGTTCCAGGGATATTCTGGGGCCAACGTCCTGACTTTC. Its protein product is CASSLRFQGYSGANVLTF. Full variable domain (missing parts from reference TRBV11-1 and TRBJ2-6): EAEVAQSPRYKITEKSQAVAFWCDPISGHATLYWYRQILGQGPELLVQFQDESVVDDSQLPKDRFSAERLKGVDSTLKIQPAELGDSAMYLCASSLRFQGYSGANVLTFGAGSRLTVL.

This clonotype was seen more than once but under ten times. The rearrangement uses TRBV25-1 and TRBJ2-7; maybe TRBD2 (7 bases). Germline lookup yields CDR1 MGHDK and CDR2 SYGVNS. The CDR3 consists of 14 residues. Trimming took off 10 bases at V and 4 bases at J, with 20 bases between the two ends. CDR3 protein: CATTGRAGNYEQYF. The CDR3 bases are TGTGCCACCACAGGGAGGGCCGGTAATTACGAGCAGTACTTC.

The rearrangement joins TRBV2 to TRBJ2-1, with 8 nucleotides matching TRBD2. The V segment lost 6 bases and the J segment 9 bases; nucleotides outside the gene matches: 7. Germline V gene sequence: CDR1 SNHLY, CDR2 FYNNEI. The CDR3 is 13 amino acids. DNA for the CDR3: TGTGCCAGCAGACAAGCGGGAGTGGGTGAGCAGTTCTTC. This codes for CASRQAGVGEQFF. Complete variable domain (other parts from reference TRBV2 and TRBJ2-1): EPEVTQTPSHQVTQMGQEVILRCVPISNHLYFYWYRQILGQKVEFLVSFYNNEISEKSEIFDDQFSVERPDGSNFTLKIRSTKLEDSAMYFCASRQAGVGEQFFGPGTRLTVL.

In its sample, this clonotype was seen a few times. V gene TRBV4-2 combines with J gene TRBJ2-7; possibly TRBD1 for D (5 bases). CDR1 and CDR2 (germline): LGHNA, YNFKEQ. Trimming took 0 bases from V and 4 from J, leaving 13 bases between them. This CDR3 has 15 residues. Here the CDR3 reads CASSQDRQNLYEQYF. CDR3 sequence (DNA): TGTGCCAGCAGCCAAGATAGACAGAACCTATACGAGCAGTACTTC.

The chain carries TRBV5-1 and TRBJ1-2; D gene unclear. CDR1 and CDR2 (germline): SGHRS, YFSETQ. The V end lost 0 bases, the J end lost 2 bases, and 11 bases lay between the germline ends. CDR3 length equals 15 residues. Here the CDR3 DNA reads TGCGCCAGCAGCTTGGGGACCCAACCAAACTATGGCTACACCTTC. Protein sequence: CASSLGTQPNYGYTF.

This clonotype was seen a few times. The chain is built from TRBV20-1 and TRBJ2-5; 14 nucleotides line up with TRBD2. V lost 3 bases to trimming and J lost 5 bases; unmatched junction nucleotides: 11. The CDR3 runs 17 residues. Per germline, CDR1 DFQATT and CDR2 SNEGSKA (reference sequence). Here the CDR3 reads CSASPGLAGATQETQYF. Here the CDR3 DNA reads TGCAGTGCTAGCCCGGGACTAGCGGGAGCTACTCAGGAGACCCAGTACTTC.

Only a few counts were recorded for this clonotype. This chain connects TRBV4-3 to TRBJ2-3; D remains ambiguous. Germline CDR1 LGHNA, CDR2 YSLEER. The CDR3 consists of 16 residues. V lost 0 bases to trimming and J lost 0 bases, with 10 bases between them. CDR3 sequence: CASSQDFSASTDTQYF. For the CDR3, the DNA is TGCGCCAGCAGCCAAGATTTTTCGGCGAGCACAGATACGCAGTATTTT.

This clonotype was found a few times. This chain joins TRBV20-1 and TRBJ2-7, with D possibly being TRBD1 or TRBD2 (6 bases each). Trimming shortened V by 3 bases and J by 0 bases, and 15 bases separated the two germline ends. This CDR3 region has 15 residues. Germline V gene sequence: CDR1 DFQATT, CDR2 SNEGSKA (reference sequence). The CDR3 DNA is TGCAGTGCTAGCGGGGGCGGGACACACTCCTACGAGCAGTACTTC. It yields the protein CSASGGGTHSYEQYF.

This clonotype showed up just a few times. This chain uses TRBV10-3 with TRBJ2-7, with 9 bases fitting TRBD1. The CDR3 sequence is 17 residues long. The junction had 6 bases not matched to a gene; V was cut back by 0 bases and J by 0 bases. Germline CDR1 reads ENHRY; CDR2 reads SYGVKD. CDR3 bases: TGTGCCATCAGTGAGTCCAAGGGACAGGGAATCTCCTACGAGCAGTACTTC. Its translation: CAISESKGQGISYEQYF.

V and J are TRBV5-4 and TRBJ1-1; the D gene is possibly TRBD1 (6 bases). From germline, CDR1 is SGHNT and CDR2 YYREEE (reference sequence). V was cut by 4 bases and J by 8 bases, with 15 bases left in between. This CDR3 contains 13 residues. CDR3 coding DNA: TGTGCCAGCAGCATCCAAGGCGGACAGGAAGCTTTCTTT. As protein: CASSIQGGQEAFF.

There are a few counts of this clonotype. J is TRBJ1-6 and V is TRBV20-1, with 7 positions matching TRBD1. J was trimmed by 5 bases and V by 5 bases; bases with no gene match: 6. Germline values: CDR1 DFQATT, CDR2 SNEGSKA (reference sequence). The CDR3 extends over 14 amino acids. CDR3 protein: CSASRTGNNSPLHF. The CDR3 DNA is TGCAGTGCTTCCAGGACAGGAAATAATTCACCCCTCCACTTT.